This T cell receptor beta chain derives from a study of cytomegalovirus exposure and HLA in healthy donors. Whole-study findings and limits: In a later analysis, specific HLA alleles were associated with 15,000 or so TCR beta sequences at a 0.05 false discovery rate. Three chains tied to CMV proved CMV antigen-specific in vitro. Near-uniform donor sequencing depth was presumed by presence/absence analyses.

Use of 60 Vbeta and 13 Jbeta primers characterized the PCR. TCRdb keeps only in-frame clones here, not all; method: immunoSEQ multiplex PCR. This sample has about 31,000 clones, with around 87% found just once. The germline V gene encodes CDR1 MRHNA and CDR2 SNTAGT. The V segment lost 2 bases and the J segment 3 bases; nucleotides outside the gene matches: 7. This CDR3 spans 16 amino acids. As for this clone: Its antigen is unidentified.

The TCR comes from a boy younger than 18 in good health and CMV-seronegative. Sequencing input: PBMCs. This chain connects TRBV6-4 to TRBJ2-1; 7 positions agree with TRBD2. CDR3 sequence reads: CASSDTRRTSYNEQFF. In DNA, the CDR3 is TGTGCCAGCAGTGACACTAGAAGGACTAGCTACAATGAGCAGTTCTTC.